These T cell receptor beta chains were read from a single sample in a study of early T cells in non-severe SARS-CoV-2 infection. One entry per CDR3 protein, called by TCRdb with MiXCR from the 5' RACE reads. The repertoire consists of 25,000 to 35,000 distinct CDR3 sequences, with 5.5% to 8% occurring once and the leading ten covering roughly 4%. The sample taken for sequencing was whole blood. The receptor source for this set is an adult who was a healthcare worker with PCR-confirmed SARS-CoV-2 infection or an uninfected control (not recorded which). CDR3s leave out the opening cysteine and the closing phenylalanine or tryptophan. D genes are given only for firm matches.

d_gene: TRBD1; v_gene: TRBV2; CDR3aa: ASSEVGQGAYEQY
d_gene: NA; v_gene: TRBV21-1; CDR3aa: ASSKARGTGSHEQY
d_gene: NA; v_gene: TRBV10-3; CDR3aa: AISESDRRFLAF
d_gene: NA; v_gene: TRBV7-9; CDR3aa: ASSSPLEQY
d_gene: NA; v_gene: TRBV10-3; CDR3aa: AIADTVREQY
d_gene: NA; v_gene: TRBV11-2; CDR3aa: ASSLGASPPVRETQY
d_gene: TRBD1; v_gene: TRBV28; CDR3aa: ASSSGDRESQPQH
d_gene: NA; v_gene: TRBV7-8; CDR3aa: ASSLAGRHEQY
d_gene: TRBD1; v_gene: TRBV28; CDR3aa: ASSYLDRENGYT
d_gene: NA; v_gene: TRBV7-3; CDR3aa: ASSLYGTDTQY
d_gene: NA; v_gene: TRBV10-3; CDR3aa: AISERQAYEQY
d_gene: NA; v_gene: TRBV20-1; CDR3aa: SANWGARGTEAF
d_gene: NA; v_gene: TRBV23-1; CDR3aa: ASMGRDSYEQY
d_gene: NA; v_gene: TRBV5-4; CDR3aa: ASSLRGKNYEQY
d_gene: TRBD2; v_gene: TRBV28; CDR3aa: ASSPSGRSYNEQF
d_gene: NA; v_gene: TRBV11-2; CDR3aa: ASSLVDLSLNSEGSQPQH
d_gene: TRBD2; v_gene: TRBV11-2; CDR3aa: ASSTPATSGETDTQY
d_gene: NA; v_gene: TRBV24-1; CDR3aa: ATSDWGMGSGNEQF
d_gene: TRBD1; v_gene: TRBV28; CDR3aa: ASTIGQARAEAF
d_gene: NA; v_gene: TRBV4-1; CDR3aa: ASSPPGNVYNEQF
d_gene: NA; v_gene: TRBV2; CDR3aa: ASRSTGLLQPQH
d_gene: NA; v_gene: TRBV18; CDR3aa: ASSPQTEAF
d_gene: NA; v_gene: TRBV5-1; CDR3aa: ATKPTVSSGNTIY
d_gene: NA; v_gene: TRBV28; CDR3aa: ASRRGPASPLH
d_gene: TRBD2; v_gene: TRBV6-2/TRBV6-3; CDR3aa: ASSLTSPHNEQF
d_gene: TRBD2; v_gene: TRBV4-1; CDR3aa: ASSQDPGLLSSYEQY
d_gene: NA; v_gene: TRBV5-1; CDR3aa: ASSPGQGFAGELF
d_gene: NA; v_gene: TRBV27; CDR3aa: ASSPSRGPYTQY
d_gene: NA; v_gene: TRBV5-1; CDR3aa: ASSLEALRTGNTIY
d_gene: NA; v_gene: TRBV6-2/TRBV6-3; CDR3aa: ASSALQEYNEQF
d_gene: NA; v_gene: TRBV6-2/TRBV6-3; CDR3aa: ASSYSMATGEKLF
d_gene: TRBD2; v_gene: TRBV20-1; CDR3aa: SAATSGRIDEQY
d_gene: NA; v_gene: TRBV11-3; CDR3aa: ASSFGFAYNEQF
d_gene: NA; v_gene: TRBV20-1; CDR3aa: SASGRRSTEAF
d_gene: NA; v_gene: TRBV11-2; CDR3aa: ASSSYSLNEQF
d_gene: TRBD2; v_gene: TRBV20-1; CDR3aa: SARTSGRGNIQY
d_gene: TRBD1; v_gene: TRBV6-1; CDR3aa: ASSERTGGDGYT
d_gene: NA; v_gene: TRBV29-1; CDR3aa: SVEGGDELATEAF
d_gene: NA; v_gene: TRBV6-1; CDR3aa: ASRAFAGTTDTQY
d_gene: TRBD2; v_gene: TRBV10-3; CDR3aa: AISEASGSIYNEQF
d_gene: NA; v_gene: TRBV10-2; CDR3aa: ASSVKQNTEAF
d_gene: TRBD2; v_gene: TRBV20-1; CDR3aa: SARMISGRVGEQY
d_gene: NA; v_gene: TRBV20-1; CDR3aa: SASAQGSNQPQH
d_gene: NA; v_gene: TRBV5-1; CDR3aa: ASSLGRLGETQY